The rows below give T cell receptor beta chains drawn from one sample of a study of cytomegalovirus exposure and HLA in healthy donors. Here immunoSEQ multiplex PCR was the method, and the copy in TCRdb shows in-frame clones only, minus some. The sample records over 150,000 clones, about 79% being singletons. The sample taken for sequencing was PBMCs. The receptors were sampled from a boy younger than 10 in good health and CMV-seronegative. CDR3s include the opening cysteine and the closing phenylalanine or tryptophan.

v_gene: TRBV10-3
CDR3aa: CAISEWTNNEQFF

v_gene: TRBV2
CDR3aa: CASSEVDGYSGANVLTF

v_gene: TRBV4-1
CDR3aa: CASSRPDTNSPLHF

v_gene: TRBV4-1
CDR3aa: CASSQVPPSTSGGTDTQYF

v_gene: TRBV19
CDR3aa: CASSISESGEKLFF

v_gene: TRBV10-3
CDR3aa: CAISELAGGTDTQYF

v_gene: TRBV19
CDR3aa: CASSIALGQSLNSPLHF

v_gene: TRBV29-1
CDR3aa: CSVEDFSEEMNTEAFF

v_gene: TRBV5-4
CDR3aa: CASSLVRRGGYTF

v_gene: TRBV20-1
CDR3aa: CSARDREQYF

v_gene: TRBV9
CDR3aa: CASSVGEGFVETQYF

v_gene: TRBV7-2
CDR3aa: CASSLVGGQTDTQYF

v_gene: TRBV18
CDR3aa: CASSPLLGQSYNEQFF

v_gene: TRBV13
CDR3aa: CASSLQGANEQFF

v_gene: TRBV19
CDR3aa: CASSITGQGPYSNQPQHF

v_gene: TRBV6-7
CDR3aa: CASSYTPWRNTQNEQYF

v_gene: TRBV4-2
CDR3aa: CASSPDDSPTYEQYF

v_gene: TRBV18
CDR3aa: CASSPGTGGIYEQYF

v_gene: TRBV7-7
CDR3aa: CASSQQGSPYNEQFF

v_gene: TRBV6-5
CDR3aa: CASRASRGSTEAFF

v_gene: TRBV5-1
CDR3aa: CASSLAGQGSLNYGYTF

v_gene: TRBV19
CDR3aa: CASGDRVQLFF

v_gene: TRBV27
CDR3aa: CASSLRAGAFGYTF

v_gene: TRBV5-4
CDR3aa: CASSPGGRGETQYF

v_gene: TRBV29-1
CDR3aa: CSVFVPGTNYGYTF